This paragraph covers one T cell receptor beta chain sequence. The CDR3 has 21 amino acids. The J segment lost 4 bases and the V segment lost 4 bases, leaving 18 bases of the junction unmatched. Per the germline V gene, CDR1 is SGHTA and CDR2 is FQGTGA. The sample originates from a study of blood T cells in healthy people across ages. Combining a sample-barcoded 5' primer with a J-beta primer mix, a second PCR ran for about 6 to 11 cycles. Sequencing recovered at least 2.5 million CDR3-containing paired-end reads from each sample. MiXCR was run by TCRdb on the 5' RACE reads, yielding one entry per CDR3 protein. The table lists 600,000 to 850,000 distinct CDR3 sequences, 43% of them singletons.

The specimen sequenced was blood. The V gene is TRBV7-3, the J gene TRBJ2-5; the match to TRBD2 covers 16 bases. The sequence came from a woman aged 55-70 years in good health. The CDR3 DNA reads as TGTGCCAGCAGCTCCGATGATCAGCCGGGACTAGCGGGGGGGCTCAGAGAGACCCAGTACTTC. Protein product: CASSSDDQPGLAGGLRETQYF. The full variable domain, with the rest looked up from reference TRBV7-3 and TRBJ2-5, is GAGVSQTPSNKVTEKGKYVELRCDPISGHTALYWYRQSLGQGPEFLIYFQGTGAADDSGLPNDRFFAVRPEGSVSTLKIQRTERGDSAVYLCASSSDDQPGLAGGLRETQYFGPGTRLLVL.